One sample yielded the 17 T cell receptor beta chains listed below, sequenced in a study of blood T cell repertoires in COVID-19. Generated by immunoSEQ multiplex PCR, the TCRdb table keeps only in-frame clones and is missing some. The repertoire holds roughly 140,000 clones, with roughly 80% as singletons. The sample comprised peripheral blood. The receptors derive from a human donor in a cohort sampled during active COVID-19.

The table lists this clone with a few counts. CDR3 sequence: CASSLVFFQGSSNGYTF. CDR3 coding DNA: TGCGCCAGCAGCTTGGTTTTCTTTCAGGGGTCAAGTAATGGCTACACCTTC. J is TRBJ1-2 and V is TRBV5-1; maybe TRBD1 (6 bases). The CDR3 contains 17 residues. The V gene lost 0 bases and the J gene lost 6 bases, with 21 bases spanning the gap. Per the germline V gene, CDR1 is SGHRS and CDR2 is YFSETQ.

The chain combines TRBV25-1 with TRBJ1-2; D is unclear. Deletions cut 6 bases from V and 0 bases from J, with 11 bases between. This CDR3 spans 14 amino acids. CDR1 MGHDK and CDR2 SYGVNS come from the germline V gene. CDR3 sequence: CASSKGGANYGYTF. CDR3 DNA: TGTGCCAGCAGCAAGGGAGGTGCTAACTATGGCTACACCTTC.

The V call is TRBV6-5, the J call TRBJ2-7; 8 bases are a match to TRBD1. The CDR3 is 16 residues long. After removal of 4 bases from V and 8 bases from J, the junction contained 16 bases not matched to a gene. CDR1 MNHEY and CDR2 SVGAGI come from the germline V gene. CDR3: CASSFNHGTGTSQQYF. The CDR3 DNA follows: TGTGCCAGCAGTTTCAACCACGGGACAGGTACTTCTCAGCAGTACTTC.

The rearrangement links TRBV9 to TRBJ2-1; 11 bases line up with TRBD1. Germline CDR1 reads SGDLS; CDR2 reads YYNGEE. V was pared by 0 bases and J by 7 bases, with 6 bases of the junction left unmatched. The CDR3 is made up of 16 amino acids. This CDR3 is CASSVAGTGGLNEQFF. The CDR3 DNA reads TGTGCCAGCAGCGTAGCCGGGACAGGGGGATTAAATGAGCAGTTCTTC.

The chain combines TRBV4-3 with TRBJ2-3; 8 bases agree with TRBD2. CDR1 is LGHNA, CDR2 YSLEER, per germline. The CDR3 length is 14 residues. Trimming at V came to 4 bases and at J to 8 bases, leaving 8 bases not matched to a gene. The CDR3: CASSLGTRKGTQYF. The CDR3 nucleotides read TGCGCCAGCAGCCTCGGGACTAGAAAGGGTACGCAGTATTTT.

Only one count was recorded for this clone. The chain recombines TRBV5-4 with TRBJ1-2; TRBD1 might be the D (6 bases). V lost 4 bases to trimming and J lost 4 bases, with 11 bases between them. Germline V gene sequence: CDR1 SGHNT, CDR2 YYREEE (reference sequence). This CDR3 comprises 13 residues. CDR3 nucleotides: TGTGCCAGCAGCGACAGGCTCTCCTATGGCTACACCTTC. Its protein product is CASSDRLSYGYTF.

This clone appeared a few times. This chain connects TRBV5-5 to TRBJ2-3; 12 positions match TRBD2. Per germline, CDR1 SGHKS and CDR2 YYEKEE (reference sequence). V lost 0 bases, J lost 6 bases, and 5 bases stayed unmatched. This CDR3 spans 16 amino acids. CDR3 loop: CASSLGLAGATDTQYF. For the CDR3, the DNA is TGTGCCAGCAGCTTGGGACTAGCGGGGGCGACGGATACGCAGTATTTT.

The V gene is TRBV6-5, the J gene TRBJ2-3, with TRBD2 matching 14 bases. V gave up 4 bases and J gave up 4 bases; unmatched junction bases: 4. There are 16 residues in the CDR3. Germline CDR1 and CDR2: MNHEY and SVGAGI. In DNA form, the CDR3 reads TGTGCCAGCAGTTCCTCGGGACTAGCGGGGGCAGATACGCAGTATTTT. Translated, it gives CASSSSGLAGADTQYF.

The chain joins TRBV5-1 to TRBJ1-3, with D hard to call. This CDR3 has 16 residues. Deletions cut 0 bases from V and 0 bases from J, with 10 bases between. CDR1 is SGHRS, CDR2 YFSETQ, per germline. The CDR3 DNA reads TGCGCCAGCAGCTTGGTGCAGGTCGTCTCTGGAAACACCATATATTTT. This codes for CASSLVQVVSGNTIYF.

The gene calls are TRBV6-5 and TRBJ2-7, with D possibly being TRBD2 (5 bases). Trimming took 6 bases from V and 0 from J, leaving 12 bases between them. Germline lookup yields CDR1 MNHEY and CDR2 SVGAGI. The CDR3 loop spans 14 amino acids. In DNA form, the CDR3 reads TGTGCCAGCAGGGTGAGGGAACACTCCTACGAGCAGTACTTC. Protein sequence: CASRVREHSYEQYF.

The V gene is TRBV19, the J gene TRBJ2-1; D might be TRBD2 (6 bases). CDR3 size: 14 residues. Germline V gene sequence: CDR1 LNHDA, CDR2 SQIVND (reference sequence). V was pared by 3 bases and J by 8 bases, with 14 bases between. Written as DNA, the CDR3 is TGTGCCAGTAGTATCCTGGGGGGTCTTGATGAGCAGTTCTTC. Its translation is CASSILGGLDEQFF. Full variable domain (outside the CDR3, taken from reference TRBV19 and TRBJ2-1): DGGITQSPKYLFRKEGQNVTLSCEQNLNHDAMYWYRQDPGQGLRLIYYSQIVNDFQKGDIAEGYSVSREKKESFPLTVTSAQKNPTAFYLCASSILGGLDEQFFGPGTRLTVL.

This clone was picked up a small number of times. CDR3 nucleotide sequence: TGCGCCAGCAGCCCTTCCCGCAGGGCCGAGGCCGGGGAGCTGTTTTTT. Translation gives CASSPSRRAEAGELFF. The genes are TRBV5-1 and TRBJ2-2; D possibly corresponds to TRBD1 (5 bases). From germline, CDR1 is SGHRS and CDR2 YFSETQ. V lost 4 bases to trimming and J lost 6 bases, with 19 bases between them. CDR3 length equals 16 residues.

V usage is TRBV3-1 (or the pseudogene TRBV3-2) and J usage is TRBJ1-2, with 9 bases matching TRBD1. Germline values: CDR1 LGHDT, CDR2 YNNKEL (reference sequence). This CDR3 comprises 16 residues. J lost 1 base, V lost 3 bases, and 6 bases had no gene match. CDR3 sequence reads: CASSQSGQGYNYGYTF. CDR3 in DNA: TGTGCCAGCAGCCAGAGCGGACAGGGGTATAACTATGGCTACACCTTC.

The J gene is TRBJ2-7, the V gene TRBV12-3 or TRBV12-4, with D uncertain. The CDR3 totals 12 residues. Trimming stripped 6 bases from V and 6 bases from J, with 12 bases between. The CDR3 DNA is TGTGCCAGCAGCGCAAACAGTGCCGAGCAGTACTTC. This codes for CASSANSAEQYF.

The J gene is TRBJ1-4, the V gene TRBV5-1; a possible D gene is TRBD1 (5 bases). V was trimmed by 2 bases and J by 1 base, leaving 6 bases between them. This CDR3 has 14 amino acids. Germline-derived CDR1 and CDR2 are SGHRS and YFSETQ. The CDR3 nucleotides read TGCGCCAGCAGCTTCGGGGGAACTAATGAAAAACTGTTTTTT. Translated: CASSFGGTNEKLFF. The whole variable domain, filled in from reference TRBV5-1 and TRBJ1-4, reads KAGVTQTPRYLIKTRGQQVTLSCSPISGHRSVSWYQQTPGQGLQFLFEYFSETQRNKGNFPGRFSGRQFSNSRSEMNVSTLELGDSALYLCASSFGGTNEKLFFGSGTQLSVL.

The V call is TRBV12-3 or TRBV12-4, the J call TRBJ2-1; 8 bases match TRBD1. The CDR3 totals 13 residues. The ends lost 7 bases at V and 5 bases at J; junction bases unmatched: 4. As DNA, the CDR3 is TGTGCCAGCACGGGACAGGTCAACAATGAGCAGTTCTTC. This translates into CASTGQVNNEQFF.

The chain links TRBV5-1 to TRBJ2-7, with 10 bases fitting TRBD2. With V trimmed by 0 bases and J by 4 bases, 10 bases remained unmatched. The CDR3 is 17 residues long. Germline V gene data show CDR1 as SGHRS and CDR2 as YFSETQ. CDR3 bases: TGCGCCAGCAGCTTGGAAAGTAGCGGGGGGCCACGTTACGAGCAGTACTTC. Residues: CASSLESSGGPRYEQYF.